The 22 T cell receptor beta chains below come from one sample, sequenced in a study of shared clonotypes between healthy human individuals. Sequenced by immunoSEQ multiplex PCR; TCRdb stores in-frame clones only, minus some. The table lists about 1.1 million clones, approximately 78% of them singletons. Sequencing input: memory CD4+ T cells from PBMCs. Described subset: CD45RA-negative fraction. The origin of the receptors is a man aged 18-30 years in good health. Some clones in this sample may be carry-over from other donors' samples.

The V call is TRBV10-3, the J call TRBJ1-2, with TRBD1 as a possible D gene (6 bases). Trimming left V 0 bases short and J 4 bases short, with 9 bases between. Per germline, CDR1 ENHRY and CDR2 SYGVKD. The CDR3 runs to 14 residues. In DNA form, the CDR3 reads TGTGCCATCAGTGAGTCACAGGGATCCTATGGCTACACCTTC. As protein: CAISESQGSYGYTF.

This clone was detected a few times. V is TRBV20-1 and J is TRBJ2-3; no clear D. The CDR3 is 11 amino acids. Looked up from germline, CDR1 is DFQATT and CDR2 is SNEGSKA (reference sequence). The CDR3 here is CRMGNTDTQYF. The CDR3 bases are TGCAGGATGGGGAACACAGATACGCAGTATTTT.

This clone showed up just a few times. The genes are TRBV28 and TRBJ2-7; perhaps TRBD2 as D (7 bases). The V gene lost 10 bases and the J gene lost 13 bases, with 29 bases spanning the gap. Looked up from germline, CDR1 is MDHEN and CDR2 is SYDVKM. This CDR3 region has 14 residues. The CDR3 spells CATRVPGGSGGPYF. CDR3 nucleotide sequence: TGTGCCACCAGGGTTCCTGGCGGGAGTGGGGGCCCCTACTTC.

The chain links TRBV5-5 to TRBJ2-1; 7 positions match TRBD1. Germline V lookup: CDR1 SGHKS, CDR2 YYEKEE (reference sequence). CDR3 length equals 15 residues. Losses at the gene ends were 3 bases for V and 2 bases for J; bases not matched to a gene: 5. The CDR3 DNA reads TGTGCCAGCAGCTCCGGGACAGTAACCTACAATGAGCAGTTCTTC. It yields the protein CASSSGTVTYNEQFF.

The rearrangement joins TRBV5-1 to TRBJ2-5; D remains unclear. Looked up from germline, CDR1 is SGHRS and CDR2 is YFSETQ. The CDR3 consists of 14 residues. V was trimmed by 1 base and J by 0 bases, leaving 7 bases between them. CDR3 protein: CASSLLSYQETQYF. The CDR3 nucleotides read TGCGCCAGCAGCTTGCTGAGTTACCAAGAGACCCAGTACTTC.

The rearrangement links TRBV28 to TRBJ1-1, with TRBD1 as a possible D gene (6 bases). The V gene lost 4 bases and the J gene lost 1 base, with 16 bases spanning the gap. Per the germline V gene, CDR1 is MDHEN and CDR2 is SYDVKM. The CDR3 runs to 16 residues. CDR3 loop: CASSWDWDNRNTEAFF. The CDR3 DNA is TGTGCCAGCAGTTGGGACTGGGACAACAGGAACACTGAAGCTTTCTTT.

This clone has a handful of counts. In DNA form, the CDR3 reads TGTGCCAGCAGCAAAAGTGGGGGACAGGGGAGGGGTCAGCCCCAGCATTTT. Amino acid sequence: CASSKSGGQGRGQPQHF. The J gene is TRBJ1-5, the V gene TRBV7-9, with TRBD1 identical over 10 bases. From germline, CDR1 is SEHNR and CDR2 FQNEAQ (reference sequence). The CDR3 contains 17 residues. The J segment lost 6 bases and the V segment lost 5 bases, leaving 13 bases of the junction unmatched.

The chain links TRBV27 to TRBJ2-2, with 10 bases lining up with TRBD2. The CDR3 consists of 14 residues. CDR1 is MNHEY, CDR2 SMNVEV, per germline (reference sequence). With V trimmed by 6 bases and J by 2 bases, 0 bases remained unmatched. CDR3 protein: CASRLAGNTGELFF. The CDR3 DNA sequence: TGTGCCAGCAGACTAGCGGGAAACACCGGGGAGCTGTTTTTT.

The chain employs TRBV5-6 and TRBJ2-5, with a possible D match to TRBD1 (5 bases). There are 14 residues in the CDR3. Trimming pared 3 bases from V and 5 bases from J, leaving 14 bases between. The germline CDR1 and CDR2 sequences are SGHDT and YYEEEE. Here the CDR3 reads CASSSWAGWETQYF. The CDR3 DNA is TGTGCCAGCAGCTCCTGGGCAGGGTGGGAGACCCAGTACTTC. The full variable domain, in which reference TRBV5-6 and TRBJ2-5 provide the parts outside the CDR3, is DAGVTQSPTHLIKTRGQQVTLRCSPKSGHDTVSWYQQALGQGPQFIFQYYEEEERQRGNFPDRFSGHQFPNYSSELNVNALLLGDSALYLCASSSWAGWETQYFGPGTRLLVL.

With respect to this clone: The same CDR3 can be traced to other DNA sequences in this sample. The chain recombines TRBV29-1 with TRBJ2-3; TRBD1 agrees at 12 bases. Germline loops: CDR1 SQVTM, CDR2 ANQGSEA. Losses at the gene ends were 1 base for V and 3 bases for J; bases not matched to a gene: 2. The CDR3 spans 15 residues. Here the CDR3 reads CSVEGGQGATDTQYF. The CDR3 DNA sequence: TGCAGCGTTGAAGGGGGACAGGGGGCAACAGATACGCAGTATTTT.

The chain carries TRBV20-1 and TRBJ2-1; D remains unclear. V was pared by 8 bases and J by 7 bases, with 9 bases between. CDR3 length: 10 amino acids. Germline values: CDR1 DFQATT, CDR2 SNEGSKA (reference sequence). Written as DNA, the CDR3 is TGCAGTAGTCTGGGGAATGAGCAGTTCTTC. Translated: CSSLGNEQFF.

This clone came up a few times. This sequence joins TRBV2 and TRBJ2-1, with 15 positions matching TRBD2. Trimming cost V 6 bases and J 6 bases; bases outside gene matches: 0. Germline CDR1 reads SNHLY; CDR2 reads FYNNEI. CDR3 length: 14 residues. The CDR3 DNA reads as TGTGCCAGCAGGGGACTAGCGGGAGGCAATGAGCAGTTCTTC. Amino acid sequence: CASRGLAGGNEQFF.

This clone was seen once. The genes are TRBV7-2 and TRBJ2-1, with 10 nucleotides matching TRBD2. J lost 4 bases, V lost 4 bases, and 7 bases had no gene match. Germline CDR1 SGHTA, CDR2 FQGNSA. The CDR3 loop spans 16 amino acids. CDR3 coding DNA: TGTGCCAGCAGCTCCGATAGCGGGAGGAGGTACAATGAGCAGTTCTTC. It specifies CASSSDSGRRYNEQFF.

This clone was seen only once. This chain uses TRBV7-3 with TRBJ2-1, with a tentative D call TRBD2 (7 bases). Germline-derived CDR1 and CDR2 are SGHTA and FQGTGA. Deletions cut 5 bases from V and 6 bases from J, with 23 bases between. The CDR3 loop spans 17 amino acids. The chain's CDR3 is CASSPFRGRVSPNEQFF. DNA for the CDR3: TGTGCCAGCAGCCCCTTTAGGGGGAGGGTGTCACCCAATGAGCAGTTCTTC.

A few counts support this clone. The same CDR3 can be traced to other DNA sequences in this sample. The CDR3 DNA follows: TGTGCCTGGAGTGTACGGGAAAATCAGCCCCAGCATTTT. Its translation: CAWSVRENQPQHF. The chain carries TRBV30 and TRBJ1-5; no reliable D call. This CDR3 comprises 13 residues. Germline CDR1 is GTSNPN and CDR2 is SVGIG (reference sequence). Trimming stripped 0 bases from V and 4 bases from J, with 7 bases between. The variable domain in full, completed from reference TRBV30 and TRBJ1-5, reads SQTIHQWPATLVQPVGSPLSLECTVEGTSNPNLYWYRQAAGRGLQLLFYSVGIGQISSEVPQNLSASRPQDRQFILSSKKLLLSDSGFYLCAWSVRENQPQHFGDGTRLSIL.

In this sample, this clone turned up many times. The J gene is TRBJ2-3, the V gene TRBV5-6; D remains unclear. Trimming cost V 3 bases and J 3 bases, with 8 bases left between them. This CDR3 has 13 amino acids. Germline CDR1 reads SGHDT; CDR2 reads YYEEEE. The CDR3 DNA reads TGTGCCAGCAGCTCCGTCGGAACAGATACGCAGTATTTT. Amino acids: CASSSVGTDTQYF.

Written as DNA, the CDR3 is TGTGCCAGTAGTATAGGTCAGCCCCAGCATTTT. Its translation: CASSIGQPQHF. The chain is built from TRBV19 and TRBJ1-5; D is unresolved. Germline values: CDR1 LNHDA, CDR2 SQIVND (reference sequence). CDR3 length: 11 amino acids. V shed 1 base and J shed 6 bases, with 1 base lying between them. The full variable domain, completed using reference TRBV19 and TRBJ1-5, is DGGITQSPKYLFRKEGQNVTLSCEQNLNHDAMYWYRQDPGQGLRLIYYSQIVNDFQKGDIAEGYSVSREKKESFPLTVTSAQKNPTAFYLCASSIGQPQHFGDGTRLSIL.

The V gene is TRBV2, the J gene TRBJ2-1; a weak D match, TRBD2 (5 bases). The CDR3 consists of 14 residues. V was clipped by 5 bases and J by 2 bases, with 10 bases between them. CDR1 and CDR2 from the germline V gene are SNHLY and FYNNEI. The CDR3 coding sequence is TGTGCCAGCAGTTCTAGCCAGACCTACAATGAGCAGTTCTTC. This encodes CASSSSQTYNEQFF.

The chain uses TRBV6-5 and TRBJ2-5; no reliable D call. Germline loops: CDR1 MNHEY, CDR2 SVGAGI. The CDR3 loop spans 12 amino acids. Deletions cut 5 bases from V and 7 bases from J, with 11 bases between. Written as DNA, the CDR3 is TGTGCCAGCAGTACTCCAGGCGTGACCCAGTACTTC. This gives the protein CASSTPGVTQYF.

In its sample, this clone was seen a few times. V is TRBV18 and J is TRBJ1-6; D is unclear. This CDR3 is built from 13 residues. The germline V gene has CDR1 KGHSH and CDR2 LQKENI. Trimming shortened V by 3 bases and J by 7 bases, and 7 bases separated the two germline ends. The CDR3 here is CASSPITNSPLHF. The CDR3 region has the DNA TGTGCCAGCTCACCTATCACGAATTCACCCCTCCACTTT.

For this clone: Since a much larger clone is just one base distant, this may be a read error. This sample includes further DNA sequences coding for the same CDR3. The J gene is TRBJ1-4, the V gene TRBV2; D gene unclear. In germline, CDR1 is SNHLY, CDR2 FYNNEI. This CDR3 spans 15 amino acids. This CDR3 reads CASSERAGGNEKLFF. DNA of the CDR3: TGTGCTAGCAGTGAAAGGGCAGGTGGAAATGAAAAACTGTTTTTT. The whole variable domain, remainder taken from reference TRBV2 and TRBJ1-4, is EPEVTQTPSHQVTQMGQEVILRCVPISNHLYFYWYRQILGQKVEFLVSFYNNEISEKSEIFDDQFSVERPDGSNFTLKIRSTKLEDSAMYFCASSERAGGNEKLFFGSGTQLSVL.

This clone was observed once. This sample also contains other DNA sequences that code for the same CDR3. DNA of the CDR3: TGTGCCAGCAGCTTAGTAGCGGGAGGGTCCTACGAGCAGTACTTC. Protein: CASSLVAGGSYEQYF. V is TRBV7-2 and J is TRBJ2-7, with 11 positions matching TRBD2. The germline V gene has CDR1 SGHTA and CDR2 FQGNSA. V was clipped by 1 base and J by 1 base; unmatched bases: 0. The CDR3 covers 15 residues.